This TCR beta chain emerged from a study of T cells in Graves' hyperthyroidism and ophthalmopathy. Notes on the study in general: Clonotypes that were expanded in thyroid above 0.001 mostly appeared in blood too.

Regions amplified from RNA transcripts were the TCR beta CDR3 regions. RT-PCR in the first round (using the HTBI primer set) targeted the TCR CDR3. TCRdb ran MiXCR on the multiplex PCR reads and lists one entry per CDR3 protein. The sample has about 300,000 distinct CDR3 sequences, roughly 19% seen once. This clonotype has at least ten counts. The antigen is unknown. Inclusion characteristics of ophthalmopathy patients comprised a Clinical Activity Score of at least 3, a NOSPECS grade of at least 4, and duration under 3 months. Clinical symptoms, serum thyroxine, TRAb, thyroid ultrasound and orbital computed tomography informed diagnoses. An approximately 9.8 ml volume of fresh peripheral blood provided the PBMCs. The receptor was isolated from a man aged 50-59 years with Graves' ophthalmopathy. Sample: blood.

The CDR3 nucleotides read TGTGCCAGCAGCTTAGCAGGGGCCTACGAGCAGTACTTC. Protein sequence: CASSLAGAYEQYF. The genes are TRBV11-2 and TRBJ2-7; tentatively, D is TRBD1 (6 bases). Trimming shortened V by 1 base and J by 2 bases, and 6 bases separated the two germline ends. This CDR3 has 13 residues. Germline lookup yields CDR1 SGHAT and CDR2 FQNNGV.